Listed below are T cell receptor beta chains from one sample, sequenced in a study of T cells in Graves' hyperthyroidism and ophthalmopathy. Each CDR3 protein is one row after TCRdb ran MiXCR on the multiplex PCR reads. The sample records some 550,000 distinct CDR3 sequences, roughly a sixth being singletons. Material for sequencing was blood. The source is a woman aged 35 to 49 with Graves' ophthalmopathy. Both conserved end residues are part of each CDR3. The D gene is left open where the match is weak. Where a row states a size, it is once, few, many or the class of an expanded clone; other rows omit it.

D	V	size	J	CDR3	DNA
NA	TRBV20-1	many	TRBJ2-7	CSAPSFHEQYF	TGCAGTGCCCCCTCCTTCCACGAGCAGTACTTC
NA	TRBV12-3/TRBV12-4	few	TRBJ2-7	CASSLWANEQYF	TGTGCCAGCAGTTTGTGGGCGAACGAGCAGTACTTC
NA	TRBV11-2	many	TRBJ2-1	CASSSYKLFF	TGTGCCAGCAGCTCTTACAAGCTGTTCTTC
TRBD1	TRBV7-8	many	TRBJ2-3	CASSFGTGTTDTQYF	TGTGCCAGCAGCTTTGGGACAGGGACCACAGATACGCAGTATTTT
NA	TRBV12-3/TRBV12-4	NA	TRBJ2-1	CASTEWADRKGEQFF	TGTGCCAGCACTGAGTGGGCCGACCGCAAGGGTGAGCAGTTCTTC
NA	TRBV7-9	many	TRBJ1-3	CASSPRDTNSGNTIYF	TGTGCCAGCAGCCCCCGGGACACCAACTCTGGAAACACCATATATTTT
NA	TRBV29-1	once	TRBJ2-3	CSVWGGPGTDTQYF	TGCAGCGTTTGGGGGGGGCCTGGCACAGATACGCAGTATTTT
NA	TRBV7-9	many	TRBJ2-3	CASSFSPDGTDTQYF	TGTGCCAGCAGCTTTTCCCCGGACGGGACAGATACGCAGTATTTT
TRBD2	TRBV5-1	many	TRBJ2-5	CASSLAGGKETQYF	TGTGCCAGCAGCTTAGCGGGGGGGAAAGAGACCCAGTACTTC
TRBD2	TRBV20-1	few	TRBJ2-1	CSTRPSGGEQFF	TGCAGTACCAGACCTAGCGGAGGGGAGCAGTTCTTC
NA	TRBV5-1	NA	TRBJ2-2	CASSLIYTGGELFF	TGCGCCAGCAGCTTGATCTATACGGGCGGGGAGCTGTTTTTT
NA	TRBV2	NA	TRBJ1-2	CANQGSNYGYTF	TGTGCCAACCAGGGTTCTAACTATGGCTACACCTTC
TRBD2	TRBV6-2/TRBV6-3	many	TRBJ2-1	CASSYYSRLGRAANEQFF	TGTGCCAGCAGTTACTACTCGCGGCTTGGGAGGGCCGCCAATGAGCAGTTCTTC
NA	TRBV3-1	NA	TRBJ2-2	CASSPWVPWGSGELFF	TGTGCCAGCAGCCCCTGGGTCCCCTGGGGATCCGGGGAGCTGTTTTTT
TRBD1	TRBV28	NA	TRBJ1-2	CAGGTAVEGGGYTF	TGTGCCGGAGGGACAGCTGTTGAAGGGGGCGGCTACACCTTC
NA	TRBV7-9	NA	TRBJ2-5	CASSLSGVTKETQYF	TGTGCCAGCAGCTTATCGGGCGTTACAAAAGAGACCCAGTACTTC
NA	TRBV28	few	TRBJ2-4	CASSFRGSYKSIQYF	TGTGCCAGCAGTTTCAGGGGCAGCTACAAAAGCATTCAGTACTTC
NA	TRBV27	many	TRBJ2-3	CASSPYSALGTDTQYF	TGTGCCAGCAGTCCCTACAGTGCCCTCGGCACAGATACGCAGTATTTT
NA	TRBV19	NA	TRBJ1-5	CASSIARGGHGYQPQHF	TGTGCCAGTAGTATAGCTCGAGGGGGGCACGGGTATCAGCCCCAGCATTTT
TRBD2	TRBV27	NA	TRBJ2-1	CASSKFSGLAGVKQFF	TGTGCCAGCAGTAAATTTTCGGGACTAGCGGGGGTTAAGCAGTTCTTC
NA	TRBV2	many	TRBJ2-1	CASSLGAGSYNEQFF	TGTGCCAGCAGCTTAGGAGCGGGCTCCTACAATGAGCAGTTCTTC
TRBD1	TRBV7-9	many	TRBJ2-7	CASSLTGRREQYF	TGTGCCAGCAGCTTGACAGGGCGTAGGGAGCAGTACTTC
TRBD2	TRBV3-1	NA	TRBJ2-6	CASSPYGTSGSHSGANVLTF	TGTGCCAGCAGCCCATACGGGACTAGCGGGAGTCATTCTGGGGCCAACGTCCTGACTTTC
NA	TRBV28	NA	TRBJ2-7	CASSLIAYEQYF	TGTGCCAGCAGTTTAATAGCGTACGAGCAGTACTTC
TRBD2	TRBV5-5	NA	TRBJ2-5	CASNPGLGQETQYF	TGTGCCAGCAATCCGGGACTAGGTCAAGAGACCCAGTACTTC
NA	TRBV18	many	TRBJ2-4	CASSPGRVGNIQYF	TGTGCCAGCTCACCAGGAAGGGTGGGAAACATTCAGTACTTC
NA	TRBV7-2	many	TRBJ2-3	CASSLALVSTDTQYF	TGTGCCAGCAGCTTAGCGTTGGTGAGCACAGATACGCAGTATTTT
NA	TRBV28	many	TRBJ1-4	CASRPNGSGNEKLFF	TGTGCCAGCAGACCCAATGGGTCCGGTAATGAAAAACTGTTTTTT
TRBD1	TRBV18	many	TRBJ2-3	CASWTGSTDTQYF	TGTGCCAGCTGGACAGGATCCACAGATACGCAGTATTTT
TRBD1	TRBV7-9	NA	TRBJ1-6	CASSLAGTGGRTGDNSPLHF	TGTGCCAGCAGCTTAGCCGGGACAGGGGGAAGGACAGGGGATAATTCACCCCTCCACTTT
NA	TRBV5-8	NA	TRBJ1-3	CASSFGLISGNTIYF	TGTGCCAGCAGCTTCGGGTTGATCTCTGGAAACACCATATATTTT
TRBD1	TRBV11-2	NA	TRBJ1-6	CASSLGGWSGQGSSPLHF	TGTGCCAGCAGCTTAGGAGGCTGGTCGGGACAGGGCAGTTCACCCCTCCACTTT
NA	TRBV7-6	many	TRBJ2-5	CASSRGPQETQYF	TGTGCCAGCAGCAGAGGACCTCAAGAGACCCAGTACTTC
TRBD2	TRBV9	NA	TRBJ2-3	CASSPGLAGSNTQYF	TGTGCCAGCAGCCCAGGACTAGCGGGGTCGAATACGCAGTATTTT
TRBD1	TRBV10-3	few	TRBJ2-6	CAISQGQLSSGANVLTF	TGTGCCATCAGTCAGGGACAGCTATCGTCTGGGGCCAACGTCCTGACTTTC
TRBD1	TRBV20-1	NA	TRBJ1-2	CSAGQGALDYGYTF	TGCAGTGCTGGGCAGGGGGCGCTTGACTATGGCTACACCTTC
NA	TRBV12-3/TRBV12-4	few	TRBJ1-6	CASSRQRDNSPLHF	TGTGCCAGCAGCCGACAGAGGGATAATTCACCCCTCCACTTT
NA	TRBV28	many	TRBJ2-7	CASSPRSYEQYF	TGTGCCAGCAGCCCGCGGTCCTACGAGCAGTACTTC
NA	TRBV28	many	TRBJ2-7	CASSNTYEQYF	TGTGCCAGCAGTAATACCTACGAGCAGTACTTC
NA	TRBV28	NA	TRBJ1-2	CASSIGAYGYTF	TGTGCCAGCAGTATAGGGGCTTATGGCTACACCTTC
NA	TRBV30	many	TRBJ1-1	CAYDPPLPGTEAFF	TGTGCCTACGACCCGCCCCTACCGGGGACTGAAGCTTTCTTT
NA	TRBV20-1	NA	TRBJ1-1	CSARDPGRSNTEAFF	TGCAGTGCTAGAGATCCGGGCAGGTCGAACACTGAAGCTTTCTTT
TRBD1	TRBV7-8	few	TRBJ2-5	CASSSAGTGGETQYF	TGTGCCAGCAGCTCAGCAGGGACAGGGGGAGAGACCCAGTACTTC
NA	TRBV28	NA	TRBJ2-5	CASRGREAVETQYF	TGTGCCAGCAGGGGCAGGGAGGCTGTCGAGACCCAGTACTTC
NA	TRBV20-1	many	TRBJ2-5	CSASEGSLLGETQYF	TGCAGTGCTAGTGAGGGTAGCCTGCTGGGAGAGACCCAGTACTTC
NA	TRBV28	few	TRBJ1-1	CASSSYNLNTEAFF	TGTGCCAGCAGTTCATACAACTTGAACACTGAAGCTTTCTTT
NA	TRBV3-1	many	TRBJ2-3	CASSYRSTGTDTQYF	TGTGCCAGCAGCTATAGATCGACTGGGACAGATACGCAGTATTTT
NA	TRBV6-1	few	TRBJ2-3	CASSRGPAWGTDTQYF	TGTGCCAGCAGCCGTGGACCCGCATGGGGGACAGATACGCAGTATTTT
NA	TRBV3-1	many	TRBJ1-1	CASSPGTVRTGEAFF	TGTGCCAGCAGCCCCGGGACCGTACGAACGGGGGAAGCTTTCTTT
NA	TRBV18	NA	TRBJ1-5	CASSPREGGNQPQHF	TGTGCCAGCTCACCCAGGGAGGGGGGCAATCAGCCCCAGCATTTT
NA	TRBV9	few	TRBJ2-2	CASSAPSNTGELFF	TGTGCCAGCAGCGCCCCCTCGAACACCGGGGAGCTGTTTTTT
TRBD1	TRBV15	NA	TRBJ2-5	CATSSPQGARETQYF	TGTGCCACCAGCAGTCCGCAGGGGGCTAGGGAGACCCAGTACTTC
NA	TRBV7-9	NA	TRBJ1-4	CASSQPHGREMNEKLFF	TGTGCCAGCAGCCAACCGCACGGGAGGGAGATGAATGAAAAACTGTTTTTT
NA	TRBV28	many	TRBJ1-2	CASSLDPQRGYTF	TGTGCCAGCAGCCTCGACCCGCAGCGTGGCTACACCTTC
TRBD2	TRBV20-1	many	TRBJ2-7	CSAGWTSDIYEQYF	TGCAGCGCGGGATGGACTAGCGATATCTACGAGCAGTACTTC
NA	TRBV5-1	NA	TRBJ2-1	CASSSQGRGSSYNEQFF	TGCGCCAGCAGCTCCCAAGGTCGGGGAAGCTCCTACAATGAGCAGTTCTTC
NA	TRBV7-8	NA	TRBJ1-2	CASSHRESNYGYTF	TGTGCCAGCAGCCACAGGGAGTCTAACTATGGCTACACCTTC
TRBD1	TRBV11-2	many	TRBJ2-7	CASSLVSGQTYEQYF	TGTGCCAGCAGCTTGGTGTCGGGACAGACCTACGAGCAGTACTTC